Given below is one T cell receptor (beta chain) in context. Its specificity is not known. Researchers ran the PCR with 60 Vbeta and 13 Jbeta primers. Some clones are missing from TCRdb's copy, which holds only in-frame ones; the method was immunoSEQ multiplex PCR. The table has some 110,000 clones, 79% seen once. This sample is part of a study of cytomegalovirus exposure and HLA in healthy donors. General study points: It was reported in a later analysis that an Asian-associated ancestry cluster showed fewer N-insertions than the approximately 670-donor mean.

Sequencing used PBMCs. The sequence derives from a woman aged 18 to 35 in good health and CMV-seropositive.

In nucleotides, the CDR3 is TGTGCCAGCAGCTTAGGTTCTAGCGGGTACGAGCAGTACTTC. Protein: CASSLGSSGYEQYF. The chain is built from TRBV7-6 and TRBJ2-7; 8 bases align to TRBD2. Trimming removed 1 base from V and 4 bases from J; junction bases left unmatched: 3. Germline CDR1 reads SGHVS; CDR2 reads FNYEAQ. CDR3 length equals 14 residues. The full variable domain, with the rest looked up from reference TRBV7-6 and TRBJ2-7, is GAGVSQSPRYKVTKRGQDVALRCDPISGHVSLYWYRQALGQGPEFLTYFNYEAQQDKSGLPNDRFSAERPEGSISTLTIQRTEQRDSAMYRCASSLGSSGYEQYFGPGTRLTVT.